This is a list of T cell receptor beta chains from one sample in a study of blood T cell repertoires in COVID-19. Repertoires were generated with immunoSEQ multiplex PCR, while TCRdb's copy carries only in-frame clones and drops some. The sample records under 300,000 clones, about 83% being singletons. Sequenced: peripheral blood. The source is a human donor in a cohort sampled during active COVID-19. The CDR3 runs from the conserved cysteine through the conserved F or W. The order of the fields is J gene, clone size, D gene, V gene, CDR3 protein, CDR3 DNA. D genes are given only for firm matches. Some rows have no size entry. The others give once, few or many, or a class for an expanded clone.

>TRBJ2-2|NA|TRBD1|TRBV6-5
CASSLEGGGPGELFF
TGTGCCAGCAGCCTCGAAGGGGGCGGACCCGGGGAGCTGTTTTTT
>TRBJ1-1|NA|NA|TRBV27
CASSPWDKDTEAFF
TGTGCCAGCAGTCCCTGGGACAAAGACACTGAAGCTTTCTTT
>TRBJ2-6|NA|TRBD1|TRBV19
CASRLTGPGANVLTF
TGTGCCAGTAGGTTGACAGGGCCTGGGGCCAACGTCCTGACTTTC
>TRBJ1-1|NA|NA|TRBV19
CASSITVNTEAFF
TGTGCCAGTAGTATTACAGTAAACACTGAAGCTTTCTTT
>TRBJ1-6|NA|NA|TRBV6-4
CATTTNRPSRAYNSPLHF
TGTGCCACTACTACCAACAGGCCATCTAGGGCCTATAATTCACCCCTCCACTTT
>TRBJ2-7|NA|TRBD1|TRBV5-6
CASNSPDRDSYEQYF
TGTGCCAGCAACAGCCCGGACAGGGATTCCTACGAGCAGTACTTC
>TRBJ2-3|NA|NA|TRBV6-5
CASKARPDTDTQYF
TGTGCCAGCAAAGCCAGGCCCGACACAGATACGCAGTATTTT
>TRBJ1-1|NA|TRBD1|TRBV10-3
CAISQRHEGARRTEAFF
TGTGCCATCAGTCAACGACATGAGGGGGCGCGTCGAACTGAAGCTTTCTTT
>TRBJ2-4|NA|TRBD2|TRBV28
CASRGSGSGDIQYF
TGTGCCAGCAGGGGTAGCGGGAGTGGGGACATTCAGTACTTC
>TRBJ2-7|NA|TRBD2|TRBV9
CASSVATSSGGSYEQYF
TGTGCCAGCAGCGTAGCTACAAGTAGCGGGGGCTCCTACGAGCAGTACTTC
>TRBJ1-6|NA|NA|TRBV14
CASSQDAVVNSPLHF
TGTGCCAGCAGCCAAGATGCGGTGGTAAATTCACCCCTCCACTTT
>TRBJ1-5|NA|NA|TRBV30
CAWSYTGHEGQPQHF
TGTGCCTGGAGTTACACGGGACATGAAGGTCAGCCCCAGCATTTT
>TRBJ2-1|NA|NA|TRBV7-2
CASSPSSGGSNNEQFF
TGTGCCAGCAGCCCCTCCTCAGGGGGGAGTAATAATGAGCAGTTCTTC
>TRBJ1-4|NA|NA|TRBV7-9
CASSLASGALHEKLFF
TGTGCCAGCAGCTTAGCGTCAGGGGCCTTACATGAAAAACTGTTTTTT
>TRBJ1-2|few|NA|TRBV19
CATSMGGDYGYTF
TGTGCCACCTCGATGGGGGGGGACTATGGCTACACCTTC
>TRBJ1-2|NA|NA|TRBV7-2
CASSLAAGNYGYTF
TGTGCCAGCAGCTTAGCGGCGGGAAACTATGGCTACACCTTC
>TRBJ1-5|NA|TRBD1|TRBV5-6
CASSRTGQGYQPQHF
TGTGCCAGCAGCCGAACCGGACAGGGTTATCAGCCCCAGCATTTT